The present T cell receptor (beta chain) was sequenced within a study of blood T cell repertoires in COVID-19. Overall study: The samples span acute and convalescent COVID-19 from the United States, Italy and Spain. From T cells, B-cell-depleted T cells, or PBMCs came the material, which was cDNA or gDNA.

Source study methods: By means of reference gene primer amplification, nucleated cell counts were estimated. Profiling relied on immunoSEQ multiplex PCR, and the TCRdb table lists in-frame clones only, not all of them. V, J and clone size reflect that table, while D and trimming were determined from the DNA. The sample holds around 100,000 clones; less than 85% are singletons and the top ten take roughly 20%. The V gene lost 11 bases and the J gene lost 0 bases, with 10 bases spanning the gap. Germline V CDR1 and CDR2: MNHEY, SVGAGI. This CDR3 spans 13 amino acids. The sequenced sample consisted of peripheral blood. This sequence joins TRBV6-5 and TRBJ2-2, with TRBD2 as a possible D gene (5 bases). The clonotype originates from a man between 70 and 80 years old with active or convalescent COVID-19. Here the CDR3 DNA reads TGTGCCGTGGGGAGACCGAACACCGGGGAGCTGTTTTTT. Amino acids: CAVGRPNTGELFF.